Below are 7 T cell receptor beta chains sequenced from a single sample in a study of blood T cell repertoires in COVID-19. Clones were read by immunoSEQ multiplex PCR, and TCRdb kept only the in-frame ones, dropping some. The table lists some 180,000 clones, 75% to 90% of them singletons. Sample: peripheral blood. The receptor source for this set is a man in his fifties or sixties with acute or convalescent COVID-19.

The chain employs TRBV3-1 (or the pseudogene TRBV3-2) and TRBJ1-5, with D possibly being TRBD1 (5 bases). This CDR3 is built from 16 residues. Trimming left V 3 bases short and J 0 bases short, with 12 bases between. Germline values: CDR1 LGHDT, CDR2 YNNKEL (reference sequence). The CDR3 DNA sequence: TGTGCCAGCAGCCATTCCAGACAGTCTAGCAATCAGCCCCAGCATTTT. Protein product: CASSHSRQSSNQPQHF.

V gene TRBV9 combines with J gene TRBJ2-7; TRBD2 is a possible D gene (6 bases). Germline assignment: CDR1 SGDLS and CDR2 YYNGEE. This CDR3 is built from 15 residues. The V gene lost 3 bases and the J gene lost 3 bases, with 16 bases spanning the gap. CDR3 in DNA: TGTGCCAGCAGCGCTTTTGATCTGGGGGGCTACGAGCAGTACTTC. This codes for CASSAFDLGGYEQYF.

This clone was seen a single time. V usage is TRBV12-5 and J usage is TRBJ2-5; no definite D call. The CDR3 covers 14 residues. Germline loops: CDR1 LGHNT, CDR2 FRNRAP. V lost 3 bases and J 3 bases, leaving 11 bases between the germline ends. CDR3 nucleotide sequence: TGTGCTAGTGGTTTTCTCAGGATCAAAGAGACCCAGTACTTC. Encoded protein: CASGFLRIKETQYF.

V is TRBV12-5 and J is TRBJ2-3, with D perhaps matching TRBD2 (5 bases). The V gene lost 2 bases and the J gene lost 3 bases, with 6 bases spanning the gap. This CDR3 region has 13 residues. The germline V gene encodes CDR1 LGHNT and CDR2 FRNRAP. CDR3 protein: CASGLIATDTQYF. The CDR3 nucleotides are TGTGCTAGTGGTTTGATAGCGACAGATACGCAGTATTTT.

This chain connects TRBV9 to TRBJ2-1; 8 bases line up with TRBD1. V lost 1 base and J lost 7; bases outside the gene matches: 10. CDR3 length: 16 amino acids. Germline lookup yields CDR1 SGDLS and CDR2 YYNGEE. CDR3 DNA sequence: TGTGCCAGCAGCGTAAGATTGACAGGGGTCTCGAATGAGCAGTTCTTC. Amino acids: CASSVRLTGVSNEQFF.

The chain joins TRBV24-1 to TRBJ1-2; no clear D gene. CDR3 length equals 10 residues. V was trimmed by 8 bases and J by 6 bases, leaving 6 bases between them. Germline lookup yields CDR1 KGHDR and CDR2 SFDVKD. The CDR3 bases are TGTGCCACCATAATAGATGGCTACACCTTC. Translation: CATIIDGYTF.

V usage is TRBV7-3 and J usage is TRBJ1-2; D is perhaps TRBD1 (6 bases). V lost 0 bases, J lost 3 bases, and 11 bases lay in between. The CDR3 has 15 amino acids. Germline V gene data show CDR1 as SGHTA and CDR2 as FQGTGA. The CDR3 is CASSLTIGGYYGYTF. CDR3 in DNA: TGTGCCAGCAGCTTAACGATAGGGGGTTACTATGGCTACACCTTC. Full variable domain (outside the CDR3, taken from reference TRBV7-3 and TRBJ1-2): GAGVSQTPSNKVTEKGKYVELRCDPISGHTALYWYRQSLGQGPEFLIYFQGTGAADDSGLPNDRFFAVRPEGSVSTLKIQRTERGDSAVYLCASSLTIGGYYGYTFGSGTRLTVV.